This TCR beta chain was captured by sequencing in a study of Graves' ophthalmopathy and Graves' hyperthyroidism. Study results and limitations: Using a 13-signature model, the authors split ophthalmopathy from stable hyperthyroidism, with roughly 90% sensitivity and 81.08% specificity.

As for this clonotype: The antigen is not known.

Moderate-to-severe activity, CAS ≥3, NOSPECS ≥4 and a duration under 3 months were seen in donors with ophthalmopathy. Amplified TCR beta CDR3 regions were obtained using RNA transcripts as template. HTBI primers were employed in first-round RT-PCR, then a second-round multiplex PCR followed. TCRdb itself ran the multiplex PCR reads through MiXCR, one entry per CDR3 protein. The table includes about 660,000 distinct CDR3 sequences, under 50% detected once. V was trimmed by 0 bases and J by 0 bases, leaving 10 bases between them. The CDR3 has 15 residues. Germline lookup yields CDR1 DFQATT and CDR2 SNEGSKA (reference sequence).

The TCR originated in an adult man with Graves' ophthalmopathy. The sample comprised peripheral blood. J is TRBJ2-3 and V is TRBV20-1, with a tentative D call TRBD2 (5 bases). The CDR3 DNA sequence: TGCAGTGCTAGAGAAATAGCGAAAAGCACAGATACGCAGTATTTT. It yields the protein CSAREIAKSTDTQYF.